One sample yielded the 9 T cell receptor beta chains listed below, sequenced in a study of T cells in Graves' hyperthyroidism and ophthalmopathy. There were TCR beta CDR3 regions amplified from RNA transcripts. A set of HTBI primers served as the primers for a first-round RT-PCR of the TCR CDR3. TCRdb redid the calling of the multiplex PCR reads with MiXCR, one entry per CDR3 protein. The table lists hundreds of thousands of distinct CDR3 sequences, less than 20% of them singletons. Sequences were obtained from blood. Source of these receptors: a young woman with Graves' hyperthyroidism.

This clonotype was detected ten times or more. The genes are TRBV20-1 and TRBJ2-7; weak D call: TRBD1 (8 bases). Germline CDR1 is DFQATT and CDR2 is SNEGSKA (reference sequence). Trimming removed 2 bases from V and 4 bases from J, with 15 bases in between. The CDR3 spans 14 residues. The CDR3 is CSARTEQGGYEQYF. The CDR3 DNA reads TGCAGTGCTAGAACGGAACAGGGGGGGTACGAGCAGTACTTC.

The rearrangement joins TRBV29-1 to TRBJ2-7; D is unclear. The CDR3 is 17 amino acids. With 5 bases removed from V and 1 base from J, the gap between germline ends came to 24 bases. Looked up from germline, CDR1 is SQVTM and CDR2 is ANQGSEA. The CDR3: CSVSKPNQVERSYEQYF. In nucleotides, the CDR3 is TGCAGCGTTTCCAAACCTAATCAGGTTGAGAGGTCCTACGAGCAGTACTTC.

The chain has TRBV14 and TRBJ1-3; D possibly corresponds to TRBD1 (6 bases). This CDR3 has 14 amino acids. V was cut by 4 bases and J by 6 bases, with 13 bases left in between. The germline V gene encodes CDR1 SGHDN and CDR2 FVKESK. Here the CDR3 reads CASSPRTAPNTIYF. The CDR3 coding sequence is TGTGCCAGCAGCCCCCGGACAGCCCCAAACACCATATATTTT.

Of note for this clonotype: This sequence may be a read error, since a much larger clone differs from it by one base. The conserved phenylalanine or tryptophan is not found at the CDR3 terminus, so this likely reflects a read error. V gene TRBV20-1 combines with J gene TRBJ2-4; 10 nucleotides align to TRBD1. Per the germline V gene, CDR1 is DFQATT and CDR2 is SNEGSKA (reference sequence). This CDR3 has 15 amino acids. Trimming cost V 3 bases and J 1 base; bases outside gene matches: 3. The chain's CDR3 is CSASRDRGAKNIQYL. The DNA of the CDR3 is TGCAGTGCTAGCCGGGACAGGGGTGCCAAAAACATTCAGTACCTC.

There are many counts of this clonotype. CDR3 bases: TGTGCCAGCAGCCCGGTCCTGGGGCCTTCCTACGAGCAGTACTTC. Protein product: CASSPVLGPSYEQYF. The chain is built from TRBV3-1 and TRBJ2-7, with D possibly TRBD1 on 5 matching bases. V lost 4 bases to trimming and J lost 1 base, with 14 bases between them. CDR1 is LGHDT and CDR2 is YNNKEL in the germline V gene (reference sequence). The length of the CDR3 is 15 residues.

This clonotype showed up many times. The gene calls are TRBV20-1 and TRBJ2-1; 7 nucleotides align to TRBD2. The V gene end was trimmed by 6 bases and the J gene end by 7 bases; junction bases not matched to a gene: 12. Germline V gene lookup returns CDR1 DFQATT and CDR2 SNEGSKA (reference sequence). This CDR3 has 14 residues. The DNA of the CDR3 is TGCAGTGCCACAGATCCGCGGGGAGGGAATGAGCAGTTCTTC. Residues: CSATDPRGGNEQFF.

The sample holds many counts of this clonotype. The chain combines TRBV5-1 with TRBJ1-2; D may be TRBD1 (6 bases). Trimming stripped 4 bases from V and 2 bases from J, with 15 bases between. The CDR3 covers 15 residues. From germline, CDR1 is SGHRS and CDR2 YFSETQ. The CDR3 loop reads CASSPKRTENYGYTF. The DNA for the CDR3 is TGCGCCAGCAGCCCGAAGCGGACAGAAAACTATGGCTACACCTTC.

The chain recombines TRBV5-1 with TRBJ2-7; 7 bases map to TRBD1. CDR1 is SGHRS and CDR2 is YFSETQ in the germline V gene. The V gene end was trimmed by 3 bases and the J gene end by 2 bases; junction bases not matched to a gene: 8. This CDR3 is built from 15 residues. The CDR3 nucleotides are TGCGCCAGCAGCTACCAGACAGGGTTGGCCTACGAGCAGTACTTC. Amino acid sequence: CASSYQTGLAYEQYF.

V is TRBV3-1 and J is TRBJ2-3, with TRBD2 identical over 11 bases. The germline V gene has CDR1 LGHDT and CDR2 YNNKEL (reference sequence). The CDR3 has 17 residues. V was pared by 6 bases and J by 4 bases, with 12 bases of the junction left unmatched. The CDR3: CASRQTSGRGWADTQYF. CDR3 nucleotide sequence: TGTGCCAGCAGGCAAACTAGCGGGAGAGGGTGGGCAGATACGCAGTATTTT.